These T cell receptor beta chains were read from a single sample in a study of blood T cell repertoires in COVID-19. TCRdb's table, derived via immunoSEQ multiplex PCR, lists solely in-frame clones and lacks some. The sample holds 95,000 to 150,000 clones; around 77% are singletons and the top ten take approximately 16%. The sequenced sample was peripheral blood. Source of these receptors: a man in his 60s with active or convalescent COVID-19. The CDR3 runs from the conserved cysteine through the conserved F or W. The D gene is left open where the match is weak. A row's size may be missing; if present it is once, few, many or a size class.

>-|TRBJ1-3|-|TRBV28
TGTGCCAGCAGGCTTAGCTCTGGAAACACCATATATTTT
CASRLSSGNTIYF
>-|TRBJ2-2|TRBD2|TRBV28
TGTGCCAGCAGTTTACGACTAGCGGGAGTTGGAGGCACCGGGGAGCTGTTTTTT
CASSLRLAGVGGTGELFF
>-|TRBJ1-1|-|TRBV29-1
TGCAGCGCGCGGGGGGGTGGCACTGAAGCTTTCTTT
CSARGGGTEAFF
>once|TRBJ2-3|TRBD1|TRBV15
TGTGCCACCAGCAGAGATGGACAGGGCCACACAGATACGCAGTATTTT
CATSRDGQGHTDTQYF
>-|TRBJ2-7|TRBD1|TRBV30
TGTGCCTGGACCGCAGCCTGGGACAGCTCCTACGAGCAGTACTTC
CAWTAAWDSSYEQYF
>-|TRBJ1-1|-|TRBV3-1/TRBV3-2
TGTGCCAGCAGCCAAGATTTCCAGGGTGAAGCTTTCTTT
CASSQDFQGEAFF
>-|TRBJ2-5|TRBD2|TRBV4-1
TGCGCCAGCAGTAGGACGGGGGGAGAGACCCAGTACTTC
CASSRTGGETQYF
>-|TRBJ2-5|TRBD2|TRBV4-1
TGCGCCAGCAGCCCCCCTGGACTAGTTACTCAAGAGACCCAGTACTTC
CASSPPGLVTQETQYF
>-|TRBJ1-2|TRBD1|TRBV2
TGTGCCAGCAGCGCAGGGGGCTATGGCTACACCTTC
CASSAGGYGYTF
>-|TRBJ2-6|-|TRBV6-5
TGTGCCAGCCTCGGGGGCTCTGGGGCCAACGTCCTGACTTTC
CASLGGSGANVLTF
>-|TRBJ2-3|TRBD2|TRBV4-2
TGTGCCAGCAGCCCTCTTGCGGGAGAAGGAGATACGCAGTATTTT
CASSPLAGEGDTQYF
>-|TRBJ1-6|-|TRBV18
TGTGCCAGCTCACCACCGGGAGGGAGGGAGTCACCCCTCCACTTT
CASSPPGGRESPLHF
>-|TRBJ1-4|-|TRBV15
TGTGCCACCAGCAGAGAAGGTCTGAGGGGGAATGAAAAACTGTTTTTT
CATSREGLRGNEKLFF
>few|TRBJ2-1|-|TRBV12-5
TGTGCTAGTGGCGAGGGGAGCGGGCGCTGGGATGAGCAGTTCTTC
CASGEGSGRWDEQFF
>-|TRBJ2-5|TRBD1|TRBV2
TGTGCCAGCAGTGAAGACAGGGGACAAGAGACCCAGTACTTC
CASSEDRGQETQYF
>-|TRBJ2-7|-|TRBV24-1
TGTGCCACCAGTGCTTGGGGCTCGCCCCACGAGCAGTACTTC
CATSAWGSPHEQYF
>-|TRBJ2-3|-|TRBV3-1/TRBV3-2
TGTGCCAGCCATGAGGGAGGCCCGGTAGGAGATACGCAGTATTTT
CASHEGGPVGDTQYF
>few|TRBJ1-5|-|TRBV7-2
TGTGCCAGCAGCCCCGGGGGCAATCAGCCCCAGCATTTT
CASSPGGNQPQHF
>-|TRBJ2-7|TRBD1|TRBV28
TGTGCCAGCAGTTCAACCGGGACAGGTTCCTACGAGCAGTACTTC
CASSSTGTGSYEQYF
>-|TRBJ1-6|-|TRBV7-2
TGTGCCAGCAGCTTAGTCAGTACAGGCTATAATTCACCCCTCCACTTT
CASSLVSTGYNSPLHF
>-|TRBJ2-1|-|TRBV10-3
TGTGCCATCAGTATAAGGACAGACAATGAGCAGTTCTTC
CAISIRTDNEQFF
>-|TRBJ2-2|-|TRBV18
TGTGCCAGCTCCCCGTTAGGAGCCGCGAACACCGGGGAGCTGTTTTTT
CASSPLGAANTGELFF
>-|TRBJ2-3|-|TRBV12-3/TRBV12-4
TGTGCCAGCAGTTTTGTCGCAGATACGCAGTATTTT
CASSFVADTQYF
>-|TRBJ2-1|-|TRBV20-1
TGCAGTGCTAGAGGCGGGAATGAGCAGTTCTTC
CSARGGNEQFF
>-|TRBJ1-5|TRBD1|TRBV7-2
TGTGCCAGCAGCCTACCCCAGGGGGACAATCAGCCCCAGCATTTT
CASSLPQGDNQPQHF
>-|TRBJ1-6|TRBD1|TRBV4-1
TGCGCCAGCAGCCTCTACAGGGGCGCCCTGGGGTCACCCCTCCACTTT
CASSLYRGALGSPLHF
>-|TRBJ2-3|-|TRBV2
TGTGCCAGCGGAACAGTTTTTACAGATACGCAGTATTTT
CASGTVFTDTQYF
>-|TRBJ2-1|TRBD2|TRBV11-2
TGTGCCAGCAGCTTAGAGGTCCCGCTAGCGGGAGCCTCTGGTGAGCAGTTCTTC
CASSLEVPLAGASGEQFF
>-|TRBJ2-7|TRBD2|TRBV28
TGTGCCAGCAGTTCGTCTAGCGGGAGATACGAGCAGTACTTC
CASSSSSGRYEQYF
>-|TRBJ2-4|-|TRBV4-1
TGCGCCAGCAGCCAAGCCCCGACAGGTTTCGCAAACATTCAGTACTTC
CASSQAPTGFANIQYF
>-|TRBJ1-1|TRBD1|TRBV14
TGTGCCAGCAGCCAAACGACAGGGTACACTGAAGCTTTCTTT
CASSQTTGYTEAFF
>-|TRBJ2-2|-|TRBV6-5
TGTGCCAGCAGTTACTTCGCCGGGGAGCTGTTTTTT
CASSYFAGELFF
>-|TRBJ2-2|-|TRBV24-1
TGTGCCACCAGTGAACTAGCGAACACCGGGGAGCTGTTTTTT
CATSELANTGELFF
>-|TRBJ1-1|TRBD1|TRBV19
TGTGCCAGTAGTATCGGACAGGGGGGCACTGAAGCTTTCTTT
CASSIGQGGTEAFF
>-|TRBJ1-6|-|TRBV5-4
TGTGCCAGCAGCTTGGTGGGGGCTAGCTCCTATAATTCACCCCTCCACTTT
CASSLVGASSYNSPLHF
>-|TRBJ2-2|-|TRBV19
TGTGCCAGTAGTATAGGACACGGGGGTTCCGGGGAGCTGTTTTTT
CASSIGHGGSGELFF
>once|TRBJ1-2|-|TRBV4-3
TGCGCCAGCAGCCAAGAGGAACTTATTAGGGGAAACTATGGCTACACCTTC
CASSQEELIRGNYGYTF
>once|TRBJ2-2|-|TRBV5-1
TGCGCCAGCAGTCCCTCGGGTGGCACCGGGGAGCTGTTTTTT
CASSPSGGTGELFF
>-|TRBJ2-7|-|TRBV7-2
TGTGCCAGCAGCCCCGGGAGAGCGGCATACTACGAGCAGTACTTC
CASSPGRAAYYEQYF
>-|TRBJ2-7|-|TRBV4-3
TGCGCCAGCAGCCAAGTCGCGGGGAGCTCCTACGAGCAGTACTTC
CASSQVAGSSYEQYF
>-|TRBJ2-7|TRBD2|TRBV29-1
TGCAGCGCGAGAGCGGGAGGGAAGAGGGAGCAGTACTTC
CSARAGGKREQYF